This TCR beta chain emerged from a study of response to subunit inactivated influenza vaccine. General observations from the study: Each seasonal influenza vaccination recruits few new T cells, the authors suggested.

Germline V gene sequence: CDR1 LGHDT, CDR2 YNNKEL (reference sequence). With 4 bases clipped from V and 5 bases from J, the junction kept 14 bases outside the gene matches. The CDR3 totals 18 residues. To note about this clonotype: Antigen unknown.

Each CDR3 protein gets one entry after TCRdb re-called the RT-PCR reads with MiXCR. The data contain around 540,000 distinct CDR3 sequences, over 9.5% of them singletons. This specimen was PBMCs from blood, taken on the day of vaccination. The clonotype originates from a man aged 45 to 65 who received an inactivated influenza vaccine. This sequence joins TRBV3-1 and TRBJ2-2; 9 nucleotides line up with TRBD2. CDR3 nucleotide sequence: TGTGCCAGCAGCCGCCCTGGGGCTAGCGGGACGCGTACCGGGGAGCTGTTTTTT. Translated, it gives CASSRPGASGTRTGELFF.